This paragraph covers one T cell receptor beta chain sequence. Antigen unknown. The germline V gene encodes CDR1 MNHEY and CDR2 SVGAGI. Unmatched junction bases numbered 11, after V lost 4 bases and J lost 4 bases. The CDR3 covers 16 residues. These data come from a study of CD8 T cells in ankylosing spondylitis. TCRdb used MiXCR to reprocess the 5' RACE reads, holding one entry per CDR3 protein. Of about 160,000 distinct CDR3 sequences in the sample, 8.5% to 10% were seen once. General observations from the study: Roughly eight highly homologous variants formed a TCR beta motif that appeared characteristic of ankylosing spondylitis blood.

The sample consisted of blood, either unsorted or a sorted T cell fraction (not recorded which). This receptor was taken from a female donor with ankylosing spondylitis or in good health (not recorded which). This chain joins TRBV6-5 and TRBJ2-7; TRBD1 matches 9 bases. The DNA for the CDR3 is TGTGCCAGCAGTTGGACAGGGGCCGAAGACTTTTACGAGCAGTACTTC. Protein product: CASSWTGAEDFYEQYF.